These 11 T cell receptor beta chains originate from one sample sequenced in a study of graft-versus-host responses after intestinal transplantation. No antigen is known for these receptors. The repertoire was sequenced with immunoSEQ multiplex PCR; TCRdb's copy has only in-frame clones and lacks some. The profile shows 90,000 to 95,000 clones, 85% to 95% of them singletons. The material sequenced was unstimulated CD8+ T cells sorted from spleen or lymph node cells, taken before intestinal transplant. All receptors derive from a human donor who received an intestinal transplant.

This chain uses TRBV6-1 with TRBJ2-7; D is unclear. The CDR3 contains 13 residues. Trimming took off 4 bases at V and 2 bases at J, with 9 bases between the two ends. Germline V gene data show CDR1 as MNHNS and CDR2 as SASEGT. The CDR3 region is CASSVEVAYEQYF. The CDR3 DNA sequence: TGTGCCAGCAGTGTTGAGGTAGCCTACGAGCAGTACTTC.

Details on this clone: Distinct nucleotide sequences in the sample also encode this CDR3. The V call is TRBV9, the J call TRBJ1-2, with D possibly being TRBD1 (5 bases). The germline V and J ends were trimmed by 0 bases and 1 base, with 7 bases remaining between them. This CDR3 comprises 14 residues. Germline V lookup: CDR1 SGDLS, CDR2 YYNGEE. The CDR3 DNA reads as TGTGCCAGCAGCGTAGGGGGCGGTAACTATGGCTACACCTTC. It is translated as CASSVGGGNYGYTF. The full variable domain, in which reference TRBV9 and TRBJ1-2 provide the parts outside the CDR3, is DSGVTQTPKHLITATGQRVTLRCSPRSGDLSVYWYQQSLDQGLQFLIQYYNGEERAKGNILERFSAQQFPDLHSELNLSSLELGDSALYFCASSVGGGNYGYTFGSGTRLTVV.

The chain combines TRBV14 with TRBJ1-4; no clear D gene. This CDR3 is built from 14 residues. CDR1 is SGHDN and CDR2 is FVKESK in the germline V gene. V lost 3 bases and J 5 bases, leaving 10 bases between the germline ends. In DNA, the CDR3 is TGTGCCAGCAGCCAGCTGGATCCAAATGAAAAACTGTTTTTT. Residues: CASSQLDPNEKLFF.

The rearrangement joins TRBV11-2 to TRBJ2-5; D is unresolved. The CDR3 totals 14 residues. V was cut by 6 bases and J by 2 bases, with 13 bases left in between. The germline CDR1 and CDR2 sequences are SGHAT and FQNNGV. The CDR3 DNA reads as TGTGCCAGCAGTCTATGGTCCGGACAAGAGACCCAGTACTTC. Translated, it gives CASSLWSGQETQYF.

CDR3 DNA sequence: TGTGCCAGCAGCTTAAAGGGACAGGGCGAGACCCAGTACTTC. It codes for CASSLKGQGETQYF. J is TRBJ2-5 and V is TRBV7-3; 9 bases are shared with TRBD1. The CDR3 runs to 14 residues. V lost 1 base to trimming and J lost 5 bases; unmatched junction nucleotides: 2. The V gene's germline CDR1 is SGHTA and CDR2 FQGTGA.

The CDR3 nucleotides are TGTGCCAGCAGGATCTACCGGGACAGGGTATACGAGCAGTACTTC. Translated, it gives CASRIYRDRVYEQYF. The rearrangement links TRBV2 to TRBJ2-7; TRBD1 aligns across 9 bases. After removal of 6 bases from V and 4 bases from J, the junction contained 10 bases not matched to a gene. Per the germline V gene, CDR1 is SNHLY and CDR2 is FYNNEI. The CDR3 spans 15 residues.

The CDR3 DNA reads TGTGCCAGCAGGCCCTCACCCACCGTCGAGTACAATGAGCAGTTCTTC. Protein product: CASRPSPTVEYNEQFF. This chain joins TRBV6-6 and TRBJ2-1; D remains ambiguous. The CDR3 runs to 16 residues. V lost 6 bases to trimming and J lost 4 bases, with 19 bases between them. Germline V gives CDR1 MNHNY, CDR2 SVGAGI (reference sequence).

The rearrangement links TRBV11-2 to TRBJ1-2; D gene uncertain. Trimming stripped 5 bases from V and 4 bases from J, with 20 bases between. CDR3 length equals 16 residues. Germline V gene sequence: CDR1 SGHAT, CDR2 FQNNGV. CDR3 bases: TGTGCCAGCAGCCCCATCCCAGGCGTCGAGATCTATGGCTACACCTTC. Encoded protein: CASSPIPGVEIYGYTF.

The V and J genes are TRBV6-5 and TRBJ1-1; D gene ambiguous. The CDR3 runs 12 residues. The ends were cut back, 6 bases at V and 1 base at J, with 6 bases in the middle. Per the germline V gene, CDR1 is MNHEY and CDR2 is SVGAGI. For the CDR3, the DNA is TGTGCCAGCAGAACGGGGAACACTGAAGCTTTCTTT. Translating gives CASRTGNTEAFF.

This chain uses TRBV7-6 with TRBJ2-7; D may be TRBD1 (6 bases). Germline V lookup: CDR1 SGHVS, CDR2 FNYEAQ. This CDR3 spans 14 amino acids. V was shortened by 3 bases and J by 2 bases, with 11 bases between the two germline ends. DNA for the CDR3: TGTGCCAGCAGCTTTGGCTCAGGGGCCTACGAGCAGTACTTC. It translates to CASSFGSGAYEQYF.

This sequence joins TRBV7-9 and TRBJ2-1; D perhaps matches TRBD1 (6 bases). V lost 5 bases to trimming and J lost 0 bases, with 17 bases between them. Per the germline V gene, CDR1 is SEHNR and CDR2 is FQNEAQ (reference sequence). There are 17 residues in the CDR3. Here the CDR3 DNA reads TGTGCCAGCAGCCCAAGCTACAGGGTTCGCTCCTACAATGAGCAGTTCTTC. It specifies CASSPSYRVRSYNEQFF.